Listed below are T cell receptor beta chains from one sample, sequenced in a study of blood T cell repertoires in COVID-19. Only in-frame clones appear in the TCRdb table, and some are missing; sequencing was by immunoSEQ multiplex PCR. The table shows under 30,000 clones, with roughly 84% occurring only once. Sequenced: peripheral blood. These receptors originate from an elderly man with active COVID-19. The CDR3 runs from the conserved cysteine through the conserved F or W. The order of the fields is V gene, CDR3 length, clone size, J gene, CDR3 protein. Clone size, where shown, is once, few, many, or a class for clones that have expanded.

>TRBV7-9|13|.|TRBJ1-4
CASSTATNEKLFF
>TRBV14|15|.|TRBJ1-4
CASSQDGGGGEKLFF
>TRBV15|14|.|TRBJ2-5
CATSRQGIGETQYF
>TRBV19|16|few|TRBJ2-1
CASSIRLAGIYNEQFF
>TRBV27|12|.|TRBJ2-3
CASSFGASAQYF
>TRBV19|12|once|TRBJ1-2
CASSTGGYGYTF
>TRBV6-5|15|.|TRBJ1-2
CASRADAGQNRGYTF
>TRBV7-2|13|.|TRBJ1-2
CASSLQGYYGYTF
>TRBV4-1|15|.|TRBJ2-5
CASSQGGLPQETQYF
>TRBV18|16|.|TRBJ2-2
CASSPQGQSNTGELFF
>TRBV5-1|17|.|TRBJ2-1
CASSLGGTSVSYNEQFF